This is a list of T cell receptor beta chains from one sample in a study of blood T cell repertoires in COVID-19. Profiling relied on immunoSEQ multiplex PCR, and the TCRdb table lists in-frame clones only, not all of them. The table includes approximately 200,000 clones, 70% to 90% detected once. The sequenced material came from peripheral blood. Source of these receptors: a man younger than 35 with active or convalescent COVID-19. The CDR3 runs from the conserved cysteine through the conserved F or W. D genes are given only for firm matches.

J | V | D | DNA | CDR3
TRBJ1-5 | TRBV7-2 | TRBD1 | TGTGCCAGCAGCTTAGGAGGGGGCACGGTTCAGCCCCAGCATTTT | CASSLGGGTVQPQHF
TRBJ2-4 | TRBV12-3/TRBV12-4 | TRBD2 | TGTGCCAGCAGCGACAGACAGCAAGCGGGAGCGAACTTC | CASSDRQQAGANF
TRBJ1-4 | TRBV28 | - | TGTGCCAGCAGTCTACAGCTAGGGGGGGCTAATGAAAAACTGTTTTTT | CASSLQLGGANEKLFF
TRBJ2-7 | TRBV19 | - | TGTGCCAGTAGTATTGGTCGCGGTTACGAGCAGTACTTC | CASSIGRGYEQYF
TRBJ2-7 | TRBV7-9 | TRBD2 | TGTGCCAGCAGCTTCGGGGAGGGATACGAGCAGTACTTC | CASSFGEGYEQYF
TRBJ2-1 | TRBV11-2 | - | TGTGCCAGCAGCTTAGATCTGCGGGTTTCCTACAATGAGCAGTTCTTC | CASSLDLRVSYNEQFF
TRBJ1-1 | TRBV25-1 | - | TGTGCCAGCAGTGAGGGGCCCGCACTCCGAGCTTTCTTT | CASSEGPALRAFF
TRBJ1-1 | TRBV19 | - | TGTGCCAGTAGACCCCCGGGGGTCACTGAAGCTTTCTTT | CASRPPGVTEAFF
TRBJ2-2 | TRBV12-3/TRBV12-4 | - | TGTGCCAGCAGTTCAGCCCGTCCCGGGGAGCTGTTTTTT | CASSSARPGELFF
TRBJ1-1 | TRBV27 | - | TGTGCCAGCAGTCTCAACGGTGGAGGGAACACTGAAGCTTTCTTT | CASSLNGGGNTEAFF
TRBJ2-7 | TRBV19 | - | TGTGCCAGTAGTATAAGTACAGGGATCCACGAGCAGTACTTC | CASSISTGIHEQYF
TRBJ1-2 | TRBV7-2 | - | TGTGCCAGCAGCTTAGTGACAGGCCCTAGTTATGGCTACACCTTC | CASSLVTGPSYGYTF
TRBJ2-7 | TRBV27 | TRBD2 | TGTGCCAGCGGGAGGACTAGCGCCTACGAGCAGTACTTC | CASGRTSAYEQYF
TRBJ2-5 | TRBV5-6 | - | TGTGCCAGCAGCTCGGATACGGGGCAAGAGACCCAGTACTTC | CASSSDTGQETQYF
TRBJ1-5 | TRBV29-1 | TRBD1 | TGCAGCGTTGCATGGGACAGGGGGACCAATCAGCCCCAGCATTTT | CSVAWDRGTNQPQHF
TRBJ1-2 | TRBV30 | TRBD1 | TGTGCCTGGAGTGACGGGACAGGGCGGGATTTACCCTTC | CAWSDGTGRDLPF
TRBJ2-7 | TRBV2 | TRBD2 | TGTGCCAGCCGGACTAGCGGGCGCAACTACGAGCAGTACTTC | CASRTSGRNYEQYF
TRBJ2-1 | TRBV19 | - | TGTGCCAGTAGTATACCGTCTGGGGCAAGAGAGCAGTTCTTC | CASSIPSGAREQFF
TRBJ1-1 | TRBV6-5 | - | TGTGCCAGCAGAAACTTAGGCACACCAGGGACTGAAGCTTTCTTT | CASRNLGTPGTEAFF
TRBJ2-3 | TRBV3-1/TRBV3-2 | - | TGTGCCAGCAGCCAAGTCCCCGGACTACTCACAGATACGCAGTATTTT | CASSQVPGLLTDTQYF
TRBJ1-6 | TRBV27 | - | TGTGCCAGCAGTGGGGGGGTGGTAAGGTCACCCCTCCACTTT | CASSGGVVRSPLHF
TRBJ2-1 | TRBV3-1/TRBV3-2 | - | TGTGCCAGCAGCCACCTCTACAATGAGCAGTTCTTC | CASSHLYNEQFF
TRBJ2-3 | TRBV30 | - | TGTGCCTGGAGTGCAAAACAGGGGGCGGGGGGCGATACGCAGTATTTT | CAWSAKQGAGGDTQYF
TRBJ2-1 | TRBV18 | TRBD2 | TGTGCCAGCTCACCGGGACTAGCGGGAGCCGGGGAGCAGTTCTTC | CASSPGLAGAGEQFF
TRBJ2-7 | TRBV4-1 | TRBD1 | TGCGCCAGCAGCTTCCGTCCGGCAGGGGGCTATGACGAGCAGTACTTC | CASSFRPAGGYDEQYF
TRBJ1-1 | TRBV21-1 | - | TGTGCCAGCAGCAAAATCCCTCGGACAGGGATGGCAGCTTTCTTT | CASSKIPRTGMAAFF
TRBJ2-7 | TRBV30 | - | TGTGCCTGGAAGAGCAGGGGTGGGGCGTGGGAGCAGTACTTC | CAWKSRGGAWEQYF